This T cell receptor beta chain was identified during a study of blood T cell repertoires in COVID-19. For the study at large: Donors in the United States, Italy and Spain gave samples during acute or convalescent COVID-19. PBMCs, B-cell-depleted T cells, or T cells were the source of the cDNA or gDNA that made up the material.

V lost 0 bases to trimming and J lost 9 bases, with 13 bases between them. Germline assignment: CDR1 SGHNT and CDR2 YYREEE (reference sequence). This CDR3 has 13 residues. Original handling: Counts of nucleated cells, estimated from reference gene primer amplification, were obtained. Method: immunoSEQ multiplex PCR; TCRdb's copy keeps in-frame clones and lacks some. The DNA was the basis for D and trimming; V, J and clone size are from that table. Here the sample spans about 180,000 clones, approximately 85% being singletons. V usage is TRBV5-4 and J usage is TRBJ2-7, with D uncertain. The sequencing sample was made of peripheral blood. The clonotype comes from a human donor with active or convalescent COVID-19. The donor label of this sample is uncertain. The CDR3 sequence is CASSLGQTPGQYF. Here the CDR3 DNA reads TGTGCCAGCAGCTTGGGTCAGACGCCGGGGCAGTACTTC.